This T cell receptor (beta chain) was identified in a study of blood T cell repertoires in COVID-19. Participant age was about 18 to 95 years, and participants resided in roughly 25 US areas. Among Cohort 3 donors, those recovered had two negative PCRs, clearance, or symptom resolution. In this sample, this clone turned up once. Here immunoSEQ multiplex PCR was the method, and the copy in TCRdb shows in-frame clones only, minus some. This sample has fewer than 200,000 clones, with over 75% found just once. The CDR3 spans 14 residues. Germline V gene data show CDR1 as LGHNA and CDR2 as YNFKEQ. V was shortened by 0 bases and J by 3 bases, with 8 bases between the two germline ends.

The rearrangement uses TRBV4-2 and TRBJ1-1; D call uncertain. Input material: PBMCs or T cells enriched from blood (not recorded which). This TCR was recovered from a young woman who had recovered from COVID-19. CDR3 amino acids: CASSQDLGDTEAFF. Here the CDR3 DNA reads TGTGCCAGCAGCCAAGATCTCGGGGACACTGAAGCTTTCTTT.